The rows below give T cell receptor beta chains drawn from one sample of a study of blood T cell repertoires in COVID-19. Profiling relied on immunoSEQ multiplex PCR, and the TCRdb table lists in-frame clones only, not all of them. The data contain over 150,000 clones, approximately 82% of them singletons. Input material: peripheral blood. These receptors came from a human donor with acute or convalescent COVID-19. The donor label of this sample is uncertain. Both conserved end residues are part of each CDR3. A D gene is named only where the DNA matches it firmly. Clone size is stated in some rows and not others, as once, few, many or a class when expanded.

cdr3_nt cdr3_aa j_call d_call clone_size v_call
TGTGCCAGCAGCTCTGTCCAGGGGATTAATGAAAAACTGTTTTTT CASSSVQGINEKLFF TRBJ1-4 . . TRBV5-4
TGTGCCAGCAGCGTAGCCGCAGCGGAGAGTAAAGCTTTCTTT CASSVAAAESKAFF TRBJ1-1 . . TRBV9
TGTGCCAGCAGTCTCCGTGACAGGGGGCTAGAGCAGTACTTC CASSLRDRGLEQYF TRBJ2-7 TRBD1 few TRBV28
TGTGCCAGCAGCTTAGGGCAGGGGTGGGGTGAAAAACTGTTTTTT CASSLGQGWGEKLFF TRBJ1-4 . . TRBV7-9
TGTGCCAGCAGTTTTAGTAGGGAGGGGACCGGCAGCAATCAGCCCCAGCATTTT CASSFSREGTGSNQPQHF TRBJ1-5 . . TRBV27
TGTGCCATAGGGACTAGCGGGAGTGTGAGCACAGATACGCAGTATTTT CAIGTSGSVSTDTQYF TRBJ2-3 TRBD2 . TRBV10-3
TGTGCCAGCAGAACAGGGGGCAACACCGGGGAGCTGTTTTTT CASRTGGNTGELFF TRBJ2-2 TRBD1 . TRBV7-3
TGTGCCAGCAGTTTTATCTTCTCCGTGACAGCTTCTGGAAACACCATATATTTT CASSFIFSVTASGNTIYF TRBJ1-3 . . TRBV28
TGTGCCAGCAGCGAACTCGGGGGGCAGCCCCAGCATTTT CASSELGGQPQHF TRBJ1-5 . . TRBV2
TGTGCCAGCGCCCAGCGGGAGGGTAACGAGCAGTACTTC CASAQREGNEQYF TRBJ2-7 TRBD2 . TRBV18
TGTGCCAGCAGAAGGGGCGGGAACACTGAAGCTTTCTTT CASRRGGNTEAFF TRBJ1-1 . . TRBV2
TGTGCCAGCAGCCCGGGACAGAACTATGGCTACACCTTC CASSPGQNYGYTF TRBJ1-2 TRBD1 . TRBV14
TGTGCCAGCAGCCTCGGGGGGGGGAATCAGCCCCAGCATTTT CASSLGGGNQPQHF TRBJ1-5 . . TRBV3-1/TRBV3-2
TGTGCCACCAGCAGAGATAGGGCGGGAGGGCCGAAAGATGAGCAGTACTTC CATSRDRAGGPKDEQYF TRBJ2-7 TRBD2 . TRBV15
TGTGCCAGTAGGGCGGAGCCTAGCACAGATACGCAGTATTTT CASRAEPSTDTQYF TRBJ2-3 . . TRBV19
TGTGCCAGCTCACCACTTGGACAGCCATACTACGAGCAGTACTTC CASSPLGQPYYEQYF TRBJ2-7 . once TRBV18
TGTGCCACCAGATCATCCACAGGGAAACTGTTTTTT CATRSSTGKLFF TRBJ1-4 . . TRBV24-1
TGTGCCAGCAGTTTGGAGGGCGTCTATGGCTACACCTTC CASSLEGVYGYTF TRBJ1-2 . few TRBV28
TGTGCCAGCAGCACACCAAAGGCGGCGGCAGATACGCAGTATTTT CASSTPKAAADTQYF TRBJ2-3 . . TRBV7-8
TGTGCCAGCAGCAGGACAGCTAGCACAGATACGCAGTATTTT CASSRTASTDTQYF TRBJ2-3 . . TRBV6-5
TGTGCCAGCAGCCCGGGGGACAGGGCCTATGGCTACACCTTC CASSPGDRAYGYTF TRBJ1-2 TRBD1 . TRBV3-1/TRBV3-2